This T cell receptor (beta chain) came from a study of T cell changes during pregnancy in multiple sclerosis. Assay: immunoSEQ multiplex PCR; the TCRdb copy retains only in-frame clones and omits some. In the table there are about 24,000 clones, 88% of which are singletons. This sequence originates from a female donor in good health, enrolled as a control in a pregnancy study. This specimen consisted of CD4+ T cells from peripheral blood mononuclear cells, obtained in the first trimester of pregnancy.

DNA of the CDR3: TGTGCCACCAGCAGAGATCATCTAGCGGGGGGGCGGTATACGCAGTATTTT. Residues: CATSRDHLAGGRYTQYF. The J gene is TRBJ2-3, the V gene TRBV15; 12 nucleotides match TRBD2. The CDR3 is 17 amino acids. CDR1 and CDR2 (germline): LNHNV, YYDKDF (reference sequence). V was pared by 0 bases and J by 7 bases, with 8 bases of the junction left unmatched.